The clone carrying this T cell receptor (beta chain) turned up a few times. What it binds is not known. 5'RACE with constant-segment primers built TCRalpha and TCRbeta cDNA libraries with UMIs. TCRdb itself ran the 5' RACE reads through MiXCR, one entry per CDR3 protein. The sample carries 190,000 or so distinct CDR3 sequences, about 10% recorded once. The germline V gene encodes CDR1 DFQATT and CDR2 SNEGSKA (reference sequence). CDR3 length equals 13 residues. Trimming removed 3 bases at V and 2 bases at J, with 11 bases between. This sample was included in a study of T-cell memory formation after mild COVID-19. The overall study: There were largely donor-specific TCR clusters.

General study results and limits: CD4+ contracting clones were found mainly in CM and EM, and CD8+ ones in EMRA. CD4/CD8 balance characterized clones contracting day 15 to 85, and CD4+ skew characterized later expanders.

The sequencing input was PBMCs or a T cell subset sorted from them (not recorded which). The TCR sequence derives from a man aged 18 to 29 who had mild COVID-19 (a few samples of this study predate the infection). Cell type and time point are not known. The rearrangement joins TRBV20-1 to TRBJ2-7; no clear D. CDR3 loop: CSASGRATYEQYF. CDR3 bases: TGCAGTGCTAGCGGAAGGGCGACCTACGAGCAGTACTTC.